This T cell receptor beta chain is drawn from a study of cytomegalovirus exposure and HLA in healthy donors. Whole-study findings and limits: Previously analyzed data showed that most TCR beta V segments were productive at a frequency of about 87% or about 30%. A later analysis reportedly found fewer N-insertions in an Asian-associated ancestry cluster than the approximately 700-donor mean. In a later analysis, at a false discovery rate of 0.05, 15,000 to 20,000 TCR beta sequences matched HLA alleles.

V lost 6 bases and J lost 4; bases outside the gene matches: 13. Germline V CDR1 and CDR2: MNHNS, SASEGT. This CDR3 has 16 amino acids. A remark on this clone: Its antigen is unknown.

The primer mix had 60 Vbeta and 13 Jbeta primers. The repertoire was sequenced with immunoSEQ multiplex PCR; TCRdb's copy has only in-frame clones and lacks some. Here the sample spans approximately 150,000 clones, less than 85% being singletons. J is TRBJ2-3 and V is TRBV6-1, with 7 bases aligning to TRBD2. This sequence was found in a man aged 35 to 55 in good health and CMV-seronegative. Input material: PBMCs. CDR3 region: CASSENGGGSPDTQYF. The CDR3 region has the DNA TGTGCCAGCAGCGAAAATGGGGGGGGGTCCCCAGATACGCAGTATTTT.